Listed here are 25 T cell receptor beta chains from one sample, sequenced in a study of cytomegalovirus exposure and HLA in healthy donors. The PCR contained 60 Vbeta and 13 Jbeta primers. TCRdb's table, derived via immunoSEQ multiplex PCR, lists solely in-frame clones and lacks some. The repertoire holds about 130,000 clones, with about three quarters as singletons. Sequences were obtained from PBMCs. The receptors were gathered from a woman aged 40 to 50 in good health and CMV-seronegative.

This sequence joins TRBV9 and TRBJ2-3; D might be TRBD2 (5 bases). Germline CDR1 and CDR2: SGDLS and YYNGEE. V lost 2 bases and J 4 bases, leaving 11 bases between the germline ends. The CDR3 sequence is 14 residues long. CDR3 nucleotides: TGTGCCAGCAGCGTTGGCGGCGGGCCAGATACGCAGTATTTT. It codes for CASSVGGGPDTQYF.

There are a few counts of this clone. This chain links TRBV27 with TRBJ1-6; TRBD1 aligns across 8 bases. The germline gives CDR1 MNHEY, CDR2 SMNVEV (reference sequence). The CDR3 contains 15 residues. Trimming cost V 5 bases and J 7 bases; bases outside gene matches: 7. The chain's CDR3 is CASSLAGGVNSPLHF. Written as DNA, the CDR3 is TGTGCCAGCAGTCTAGCAGGGGGCGTGAATTCACCCCTCCACTTT.

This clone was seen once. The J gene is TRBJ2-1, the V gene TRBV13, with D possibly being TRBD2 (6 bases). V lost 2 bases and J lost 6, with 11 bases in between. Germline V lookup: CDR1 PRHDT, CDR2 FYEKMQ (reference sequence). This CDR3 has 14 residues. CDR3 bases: TGTGCCAGCAGCTTATTGGGACTCCGCAATGAGCAGTTCTTC. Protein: CASSLLGLRNEQFF.

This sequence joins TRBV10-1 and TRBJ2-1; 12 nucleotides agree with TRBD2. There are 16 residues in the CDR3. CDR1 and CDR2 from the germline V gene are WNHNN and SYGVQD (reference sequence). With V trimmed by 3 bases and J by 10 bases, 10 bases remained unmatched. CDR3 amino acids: CASSDGGLAGFGEQFF. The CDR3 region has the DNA TGCGCCAGCAGTGATGGAGGACTAGCGGGGTTTGGGGAGCAGTTCTTC.

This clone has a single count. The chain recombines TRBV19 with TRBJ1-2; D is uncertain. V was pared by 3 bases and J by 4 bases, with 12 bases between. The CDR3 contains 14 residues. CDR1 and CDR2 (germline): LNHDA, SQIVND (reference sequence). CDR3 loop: CASSIPPGFYGYTF. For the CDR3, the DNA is TGTGCCAGTAGTATCCCCCCGGGGTTCTATGGCTACACCTTC.

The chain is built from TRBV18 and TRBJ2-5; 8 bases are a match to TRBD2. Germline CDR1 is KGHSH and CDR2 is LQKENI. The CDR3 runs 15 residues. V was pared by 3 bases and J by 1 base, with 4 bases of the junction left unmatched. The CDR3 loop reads CASSPRTSSQETQYF. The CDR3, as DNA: TGTGCCAGCTCACCGAGGACTAGCAGCCAAGAGACCCAGTACTTC.

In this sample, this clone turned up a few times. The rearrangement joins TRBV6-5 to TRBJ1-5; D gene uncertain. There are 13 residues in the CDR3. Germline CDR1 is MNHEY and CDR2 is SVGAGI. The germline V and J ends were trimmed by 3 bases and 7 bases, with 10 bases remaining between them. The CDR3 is CASSYGFGQPQHF. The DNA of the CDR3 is TGTGCCAGCAGTTATGGGTTCGGGCAGCCCCAGCATTTT.

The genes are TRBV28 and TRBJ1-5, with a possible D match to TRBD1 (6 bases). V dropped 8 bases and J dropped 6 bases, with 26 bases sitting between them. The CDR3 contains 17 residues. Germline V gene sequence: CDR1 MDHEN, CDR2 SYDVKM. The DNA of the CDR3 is TGTGCCAGCCGAGAACGGGGGGCGCATGGGGGTCTTCAGCCCCAGCATTTT. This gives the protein CASRERGAHGGLQPQHF.

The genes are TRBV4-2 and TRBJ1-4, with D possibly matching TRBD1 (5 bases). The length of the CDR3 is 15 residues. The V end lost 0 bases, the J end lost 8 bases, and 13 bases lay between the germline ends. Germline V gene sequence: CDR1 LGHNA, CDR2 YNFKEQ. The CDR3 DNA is TGTGCCAGCAGCCAAGATCGGCAGGGCTGGGAAAAACTGTTTTTT. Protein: CASSQDRQGWEKLFF.

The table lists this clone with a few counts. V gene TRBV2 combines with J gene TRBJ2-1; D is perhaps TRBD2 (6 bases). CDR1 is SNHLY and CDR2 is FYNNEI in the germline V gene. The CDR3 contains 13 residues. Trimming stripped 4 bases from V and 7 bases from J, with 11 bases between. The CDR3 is CASSVGGGNEQFF. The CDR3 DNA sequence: TGTGCCAGCAGTGTGGGGGGTGGAAATGAGCAGTTCTTC. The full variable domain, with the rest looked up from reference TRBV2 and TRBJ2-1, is EPEVTQTPSHQVTQMGQEVILRCVPISNHLYFYWYRQILGQKVEFLVSFYNNEISEKSEIFDDQFSVERPDGSNFTLKIRSTKLEDSAMYFCASSVGGGNEQFFGPGTRLTVL.

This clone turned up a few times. The CDR3 DNA reads TGTGCCAGCAGCCAAGGACAGGGGGAAGGAGAGACCCAGTACTTC. Translating gives CASSQGQGEGETQYF. V is TRBV4-2 and J is TRBJ2-5, with 9 bases aligning to TRBD1. The CDR3 sequence is 15 residues long. CDR1 is LGHNA and CDR2 is YNFKEQ in the germline V gene. With V trimmed by 1 base and J by 4 bases, 4 bases remained unmatched.

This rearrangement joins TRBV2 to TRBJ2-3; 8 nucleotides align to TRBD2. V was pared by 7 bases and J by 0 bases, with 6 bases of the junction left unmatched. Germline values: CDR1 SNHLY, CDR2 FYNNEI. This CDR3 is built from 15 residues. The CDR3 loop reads CASIAGTSSTDTQYF. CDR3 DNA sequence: TGTGCCAGCATAGCGGGGACGTCTAGCACAGATACGCAGTATTTT.

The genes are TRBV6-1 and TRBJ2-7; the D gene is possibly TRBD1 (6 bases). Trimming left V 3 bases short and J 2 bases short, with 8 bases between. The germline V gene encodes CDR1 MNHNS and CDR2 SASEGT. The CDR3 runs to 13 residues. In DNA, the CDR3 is TGTGCCAGCAGTGAGTACAGGGCCTACGAGCAGTACTTC. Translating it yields CASSEYRAYEQYF.

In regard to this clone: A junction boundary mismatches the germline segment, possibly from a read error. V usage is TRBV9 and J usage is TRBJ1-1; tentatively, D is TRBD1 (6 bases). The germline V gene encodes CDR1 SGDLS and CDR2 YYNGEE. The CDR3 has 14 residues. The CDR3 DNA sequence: TGTGCCAGCAGCGCGGGGGGAGGGAGCAGGGGACTCCGCTTT. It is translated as CASSAGGGSRGLRF. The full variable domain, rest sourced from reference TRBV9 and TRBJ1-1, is DSGVTQTPKHLITATGQRVTLRCSPRSGDLSVYWYQQSLDQGLQFLIQYYNGEERAKGNILERFSAQQFPDLHSELNLSSLELGDSALYFCASSAGGGSRGLRFGQGTRLTVV.

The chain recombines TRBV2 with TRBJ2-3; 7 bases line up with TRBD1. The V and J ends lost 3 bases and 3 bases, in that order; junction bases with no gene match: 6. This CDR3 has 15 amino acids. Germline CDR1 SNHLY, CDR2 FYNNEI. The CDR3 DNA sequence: TGTGCCAGCAGTGACCGACAGGGTGGTACAGATACGCAGTATTTT. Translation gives CASSDRQGGTDTQYF.

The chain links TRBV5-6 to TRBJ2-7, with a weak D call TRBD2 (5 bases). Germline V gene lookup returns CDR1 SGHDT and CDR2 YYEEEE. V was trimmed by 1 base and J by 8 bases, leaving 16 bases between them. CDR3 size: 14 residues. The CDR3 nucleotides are TGTGCCAGCAGCTTGCCAGAGGGCCGGGGAAAGCAGTACTTC. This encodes CASSLPEGRGKQYF. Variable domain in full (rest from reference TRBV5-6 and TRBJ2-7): DAGVTQSPTHLIKTRGQQVTLRCSPKSGHDTVSWYQQALGQGPQFIFQYYEEEERQRGNFPDRFSGHQFPNYSSELNVNALLLGDSALYLCASSLPEGRGKQYFGPGTRLTVT.

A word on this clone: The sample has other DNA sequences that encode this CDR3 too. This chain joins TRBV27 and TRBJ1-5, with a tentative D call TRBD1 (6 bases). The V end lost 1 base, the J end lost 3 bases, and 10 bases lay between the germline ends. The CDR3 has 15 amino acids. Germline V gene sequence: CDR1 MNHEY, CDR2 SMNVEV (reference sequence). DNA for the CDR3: TGTGCCAGCAGTTTATTTGGGGGCCTCAATCAGCCCCAGCATTTT. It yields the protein CASSLFGGLNQPQHF.

This chain's CDR3 is CASSLVATTTNEQFF. The CDR3 nucleotides are TGCGCCAGCAGCTTGGTGGCTACTACTACAAATGAGCAGTTCTTC. This chain joins TRBV5-1 and TRBJ2-1; D call uncertain. Per the germline V gene, CDR1 is SGHRS and CDR2 is YFSETQ. CDR3 length: 15 amino acids. V lost 0 bases, J lost 7 bases, and 14 bases lay in between.

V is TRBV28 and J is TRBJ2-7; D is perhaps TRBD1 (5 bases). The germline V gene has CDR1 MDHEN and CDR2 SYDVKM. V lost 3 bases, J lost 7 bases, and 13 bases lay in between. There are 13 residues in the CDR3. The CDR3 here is CASSLGQEKEQYF. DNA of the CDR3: TGTGCCAGCAGTTTGGGGCAGGAGAAGGAGCAGTACTTC.

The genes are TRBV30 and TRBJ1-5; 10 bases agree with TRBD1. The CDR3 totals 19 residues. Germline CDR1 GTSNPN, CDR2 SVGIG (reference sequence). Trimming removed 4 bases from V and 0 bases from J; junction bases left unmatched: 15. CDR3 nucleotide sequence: TGTGCCTGGACCAGAATCCGGGACAGGGGCAGTAATAGCAATCAGCCCCAGCATTTT. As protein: CAWTRIRDRGSNSNQPQHF.

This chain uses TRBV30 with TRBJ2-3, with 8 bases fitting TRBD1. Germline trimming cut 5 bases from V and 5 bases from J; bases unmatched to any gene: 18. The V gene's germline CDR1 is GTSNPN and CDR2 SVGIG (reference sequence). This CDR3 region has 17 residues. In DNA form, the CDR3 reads TGTGCCTGGTCCCGGGGTTCAGGACAGGGTTCGGGAGATACGCAGTATTTT. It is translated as CAWSRGSGQGSGDTQYF.

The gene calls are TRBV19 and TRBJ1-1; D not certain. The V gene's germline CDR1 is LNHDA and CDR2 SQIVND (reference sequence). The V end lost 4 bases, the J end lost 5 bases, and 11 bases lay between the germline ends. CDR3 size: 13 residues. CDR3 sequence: CASSTLGGTEAFF. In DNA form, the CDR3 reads TGTGCCAGTAGTACCCTGGGAGGAACTGAAGCTTTCTTT. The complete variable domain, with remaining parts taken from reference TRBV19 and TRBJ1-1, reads DGGITQSPKYLFRKEGQNVTLSCEQNLNHDAMYWYRQDPGQGLRLIYYSQIVNDFQKGDIAEGYSVSREKKESFPLTVTSAQKNPTAFYLCASSTLGGTEAFFGQGTRLTVV.

The CDR3 region is CASSLLSANTGELFF. CDR3 nucleotides: TGTGCCAGCAGCTTGCTCAGCGCGAACACCGGGGAGCTGTTTTTT. The V and J genes are TRBV5-4 and TRBJ2-2; D is undetermined. Per germline, CDR1 SGHNT and CDR2 YYREEE (reference sequence). V lost 1 base, J lost 0 bases, and 7 bases lay in between. The length of the CDR3 is 15 residues.

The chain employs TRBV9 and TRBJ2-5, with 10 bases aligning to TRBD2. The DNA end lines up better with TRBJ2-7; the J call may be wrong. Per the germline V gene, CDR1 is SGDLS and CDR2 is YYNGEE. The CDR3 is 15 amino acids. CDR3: CASSVGTSGNYEQYF. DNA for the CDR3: TGTGCCAGCAGCGTAGGGACTAGCGGAAACTACGAGCAGTACTTC.

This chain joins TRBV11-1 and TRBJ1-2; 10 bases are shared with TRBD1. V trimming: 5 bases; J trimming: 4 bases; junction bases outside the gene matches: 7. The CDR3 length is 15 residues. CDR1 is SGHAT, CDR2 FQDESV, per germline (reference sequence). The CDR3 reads CASSLPGQGSYGYTF. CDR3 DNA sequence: TGTGCCAGCAGCCTGCCGGGACAGGGGAGCTATGGCTACACCTTC.